A single sample gave rise to the 15 T cell receptor beta chains below, sequenced in a study of blood T cell repertoires in COVID-19. Libraries were prepared by immunoSEQ multiplex PCR; TCRdb keeps only in-frame clonotypes and omits some of them. This table has some 200,000 clones, around 86% appearing once. Sequencing input: peripheral blood. The receptor set was obtained from a woman in her forties with acute or convalescent COVID-19.

In this sample, this clone turned up a few times. The V call is TRBV7-2, the J call TRBJ1-5, with D possibly being TRBD1 (5 bases). The germline V gene encodes CDR1 SGHTA and CDR2 FQGNSA. The CDR3 spans 15 residues. The ends were cut back, 2 bases at V and 6 bases at J, with 14 bases in the middle. The CDR3 spells CASSLSSRGGQPQHF. CDR3 in DNA: TGTGCCAGCAGCTTAAGCTCAAGGGGTGGTCAGCCCCAGCATTTT. Full variable domain (missing parts from reference TRBV7-2 and TRBJ1-5): GAGVSQSPSNKVTEKGKDVELRCDPISGHTALYWYRQSLGQGLEFLIYFQGNSAPDKSGLPSDRFSAERTGGSVSTLTIQRTQQEDSAVYLCASSLSSRGGQPQHFGDGTRLSIL.

The chain combines TRBV5-1 with TRBJ2-3; TRBD2 matches at 9 bases. Per germline, CDR1 SGHRS and CDR2 YFSETQ. The CDR3 totals 16 residues. The junction had 12 bases not matched to a gene; V was cut back by 3 bases and J by 7 bases. Here the CDR3 DNA reads TGCGCCAGCAGCTACACGCTGGCGGGAGGGATCAATACGCAGTATTTT. Translation: CASSYTLAGGINTQYF. Combining the CDR3 with reference TRBV5-1 and TRBJ2-3 gives the whole variable domain KAGVTQTPRYLIKTRGQQVTLSCSPISGHRSVSWYQQTPGQGLQFLFEYFSETQRNKGNFPGRFSGRQFSNSRSEMNVSTLELGDSALYLCASSYTLAGGINTQYFGPGTRLTVL.

This clone was detected only once. This chain connects TRBV6-5 to TRBJ2-7, with TRBD1 identical over 9 bases. The CDR3 is 16 residues long. Unmatched junction bases numbered 7, after V lost 2 bases and J lost 2 bases. Looked up from germline, CDR1 is MNHEY and CDR2 is SVGAGI. The CDR3, as DNA: TGTGCCAGCAGTTACGTAAGCGGGACAGGGCCCTACGAGCAGTACTTC. This gives the protein CASSYVSGTGPYEQYF.

The V and J genes are TRBV6-6 and TRBJ2-1, with 8 bases that match TRBD1. The germline gives CDR1 MNHNY, CDR2 SVGAGI (reference sequence). This CDR3 spans 16 amino acids. V shed 1 base and J 3 bases; nucleotides not matched to a gene: 5. In nucleotides, the CDR3 is TGTGCCAGCAGTTACTTTGCGGGACAGGACTACAATGAGCAGTTCTTC. Its protein product is CASSYFAGQDYNEQFF.

The chain recombines TRBV5-6 with TRBJ1-1; D unclear. CDR3 size: 12 residues. Germline loops: CDR1 SGHDT, CDR2 YYEEEE. The V and J ends lost 2 bases and 7 bases respectively, with 9 bases between them. For the CDR3, the DNA is TGTGCCAGCAGCTTTTGGAGATTTGAAGCTTTCTTT. Translation gives CASSFWRFEAFF.

The genes are TRBV6-5 and TRBJ1-2; 7 positions agree with TRBD1. Germline CDR1 reads MNHEY; CDR2 reads SVGAGI. The CDR3 runs 13 residues. V lost 4 bases and J lost 14; bases outside the gene matches: 13. Here the CDR3 DNA reads TGTGCCAGCAGTTTTGGGAACAGGGGCGCGGAGACCTTC. Its translation is CASSFGNRGAETF.

The rearrangement joins TRBV11-2 to TRBJ2-7, with TRBD1 identical over 7 bases. Germline-derived CDR1 and CDR2 are SGHAT and FQNNGV. CDR3 size: 15 residues. With 5 bases clipped from V and 3 bases from J, the junction kept 10 bases outside the gene matches. The CDR3 DNA reads as TGTGCCAGCAGCCTATCGTGGGACAGAAACTACGAGCAGTACTTC. It yields the protein CASSLSWDRNYEQYF.

The V and J genes are TRBV9 and TRBJ2-2, with 10 bases aligning to TRBD1. In germline, CDR1 is SGDLS, CDR2 YYNGEE. CDR3 size: 18 residues. J was trimmed by 0 bases and V by 3 bases; bases with no gene match: 8. The CDR3 here is CASSGRDRGSTNTGELFF. The CDR3 nucleotides are TGTGCCAGCAGCGGGCGGGACAGGGGCTCTACGAACACCGGGGAGCTGTTTTTT.

The chain has TRBV18 and TRBJ2-1; D is unresolved. The V gene lost 4 bases and the J gene lost 5 bases, with 9 bases spanning the gap. The V gene's germline CDR1 is KGHSH and CDR2 LQKENI. CDR3 length equals 13 residues. In nucleotides, the CDR3 is TGTGCCAGCTCACGCGTCCCCGACAATGAGCAGTTCTTC. Its protein is CASSRVPDNEQFF.

The rearrangement joins TRBV9 to TRBJ1-5, with 9 bases lining up with TRBD1. Trimming took 3 bases from V and 5 from J; bases not matched to a gene: 3. Germline lookup yields CDR1 SGDLS and CDR2 YYNGEE. The CDR3 is made up of 14 amino acids. The chain's CDR3 is CASSADRGDQPQHF. DNA for the CDR3: TGTGCCAGCAGCGCGGACAGGGGTGATCAGCCCCAGCATTTT.

This clone has only a few counts. The V call is TRBV4-1, the J call TRBJ1-1; no clear D gene. Germline V CDR1 and CDR2: MGHRA, YSYEKL. The CDR3 consists of 13 residues. The ends were cut back, 0 bases at V and 3 bases at J, with 5 bases in the middle. DNA of the CDR3: TGCGCCAGCAGCCAAGACGGTTACACTGAAGCTTTCTTT. Translation gives CASSQDGYTEAFF.

V usage is TRBV6-5 and J usage is TRBJ1-2; 8 nucleotides line up with TRBD1. Looked up from germline, CDR1 is MNHEY and CDR2 is SVGAGI. The CDR3 is 14 amino acids. V lost 2 bases, J lost 8 bases, and 7 bases stayed unmatched. CDR3 residues: CASSYVQGARGYTF. DNA for the CDR3: TGTGCCAGCAGTTACGTCCAGGGGGCGCGGGGCTACACCTTC.

This clone was seen a few times. This chain connects TRBV18 to TRBJ2-3; 10 nucleotides align to TRBD1. The CDR3 length is 16 residues. The V segment lost 5 bases and the J segment 2 bases; nucleotides outside the gene matches: 7. Germline CDR1 is KGHSH and CDR2 is LQKENI. The DNA for the CDR3 is TGTGCCAGCTCATTTAGGACAGGGGGACTCACAGATACGCAGTATTTT. The encoded protein is CASSFRTGGLTDTQYF.

The rearrangement joins TRBV14 to TRBJ2-7; 12 bases match TRBD1. Germline-derived CDR1 and CDR2 are SGHDN and FVKESK. V was pared by 0 bases and J by 3 bases, with 18 bases of the junction left unmatched. CDR3 size: 21 residues. The CDR3 sequence is CASSQEPRDRGLKWGIYEQYF. The CDR3 coding sequence is TGTGCCAGCAGCCAAGAGCCCCGGGACAGGGGGCTGAAATGGGGGATCTACGAGCAGTACTTC. Looking up the rest from reference TRBV14 and TRBJ2-7 gives the full variable domain: EAGVTQFPSHSVIEKGQTVTLRCDPISGHDNLYWYRRVMGKEIKFLLHFVKESKQDESGMPNNRFLAERTGGTYSTLKVQPAELEDSGVYFCASSQEPRDRGLKWGIYEQYFGPGTRLTVT.

This rearrangement joins TRBV3-1 (or the pseudogene TRBV3-2) to TRBJ1-1; D is perhaps TRBD1 (5 bases). There are 13 residues in the CDR3. Germline V CDR1 and CDR2: LGHDT, YNNKEL (reference sequence). The ends were cut back, 1 base at V and 11 bases at J, with 14 bases in the middle. The CDR3 protein is CASSQGRGRIAFF. CDR3 bases: TGTGCCAGCAGCCAAGGGAGGGGACGAATTGCTTTCTTT.